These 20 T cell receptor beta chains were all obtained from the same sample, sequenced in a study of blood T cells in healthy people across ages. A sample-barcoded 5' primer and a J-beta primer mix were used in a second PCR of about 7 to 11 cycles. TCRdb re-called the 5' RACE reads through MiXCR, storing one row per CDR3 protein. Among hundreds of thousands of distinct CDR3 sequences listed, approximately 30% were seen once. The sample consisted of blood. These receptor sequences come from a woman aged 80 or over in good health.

The CDR3 region is CASRPLTGPDEQYF. CDR3 sequence (DNA): TGCGCCAGCAGGCCCCTTACAGGTCCGGACGAGCAGTACTTC. V is TRBV5-1 and J is TRBJ2-7, with a weak D call TRBD1 (5 bases). V lost 5 bases to trimming and J lost 5 bases, with 17 bases between them. The CDR3 extends over 14 amino acids. Germline loops: CDR1 SGHRS, CDR2 YFSETQ.

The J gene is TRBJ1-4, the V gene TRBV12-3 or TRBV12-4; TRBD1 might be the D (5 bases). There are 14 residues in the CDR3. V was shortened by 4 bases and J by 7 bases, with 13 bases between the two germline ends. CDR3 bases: TGTGCCAGCAGTTGGGGGGGGGAGAGTGAAAAACTGTTTTTT. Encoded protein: CASSWGGESEKLFF.

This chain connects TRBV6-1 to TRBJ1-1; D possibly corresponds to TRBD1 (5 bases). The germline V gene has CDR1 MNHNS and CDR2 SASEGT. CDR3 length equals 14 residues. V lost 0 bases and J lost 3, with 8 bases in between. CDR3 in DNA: TGTGCCAGCAGTGAAGCGTGGGGGGACACTGAAGCTTTCTTT. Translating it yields CASSEAWGDTEAFF.

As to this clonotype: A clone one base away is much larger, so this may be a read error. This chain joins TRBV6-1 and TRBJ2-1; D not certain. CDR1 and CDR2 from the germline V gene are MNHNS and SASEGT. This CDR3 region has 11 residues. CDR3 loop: CACSEPNEQFF. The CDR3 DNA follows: TGTGCCTGCAGTGAACCCAATGAGCAGTTCTTC.

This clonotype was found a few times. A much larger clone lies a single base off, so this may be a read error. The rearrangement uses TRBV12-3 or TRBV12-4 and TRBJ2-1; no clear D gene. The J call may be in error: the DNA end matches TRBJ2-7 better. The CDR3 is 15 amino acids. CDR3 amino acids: CASSLRKSSYNEQYF. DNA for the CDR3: TGTGCCAGCAGTTTAAGGAAGAGCTCCTACAATGAGCAGTACTTC.

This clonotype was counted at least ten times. The CDR3 bases are TGTGCCAGCAGCTCCGCCGGGACAGGGGAGACCCAGTACTTC. This encodes CASSSAGTGETQYF. This chain links TRBV5-6 with TRBJ2-5; the match to TRBD1 covers 9 bases. This CDR3 region has 14 residues. Germline CDR1 and CDR2: SGHDT and YYEEEE. J was trimmed by 5 bases and V by 3 bases; bases with no gene match: 5.

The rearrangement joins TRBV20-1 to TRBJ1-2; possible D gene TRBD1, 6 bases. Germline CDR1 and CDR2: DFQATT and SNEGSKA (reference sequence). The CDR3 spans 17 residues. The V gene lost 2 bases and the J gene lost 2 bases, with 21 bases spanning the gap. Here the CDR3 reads CSARPPGTHIPNYGYTF. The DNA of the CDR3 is TGCAGTGCTAGACCTCCAGGGACACATATCCCCAACTATGGCTACACCTTC.

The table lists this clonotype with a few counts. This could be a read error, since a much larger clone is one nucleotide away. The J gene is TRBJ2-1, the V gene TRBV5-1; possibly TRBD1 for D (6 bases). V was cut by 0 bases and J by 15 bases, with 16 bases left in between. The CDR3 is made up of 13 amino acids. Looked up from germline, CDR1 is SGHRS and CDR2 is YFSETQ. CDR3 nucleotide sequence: TGCGCCAGCAGCTTGGCAATGGGGACAAGTTCGTTCTTC. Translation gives CASSLAMGTSSFF.

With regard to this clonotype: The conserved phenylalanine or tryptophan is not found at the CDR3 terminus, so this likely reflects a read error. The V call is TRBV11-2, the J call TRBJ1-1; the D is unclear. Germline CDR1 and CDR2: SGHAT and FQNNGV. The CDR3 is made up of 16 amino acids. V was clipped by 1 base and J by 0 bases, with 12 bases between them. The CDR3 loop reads CASSLGTANLNTEAFS. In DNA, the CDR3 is TGTGCCAGCAGCTTAGGTACGGCTAATTTGAACACTGAAGCTTTCTCT.

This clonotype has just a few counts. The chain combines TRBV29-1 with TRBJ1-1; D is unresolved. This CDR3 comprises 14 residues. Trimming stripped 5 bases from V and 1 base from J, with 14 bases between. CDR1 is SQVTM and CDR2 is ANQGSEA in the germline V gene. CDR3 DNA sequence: TGCAGCGTTAGGGTGACTTCGGGGAACACTGAAGCTTTCTTT. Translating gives CSVRVTSGNTEAFF.

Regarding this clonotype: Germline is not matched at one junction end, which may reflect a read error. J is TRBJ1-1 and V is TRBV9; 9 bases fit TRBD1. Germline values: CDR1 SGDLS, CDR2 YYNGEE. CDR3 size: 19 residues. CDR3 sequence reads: CASSAPQGARGNGNTEAFF. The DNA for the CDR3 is TGTGCCAGCAGCGCACCACAGGGGGCAAGAGGGAACGGGAACACTGAGGCTTTCTTT.

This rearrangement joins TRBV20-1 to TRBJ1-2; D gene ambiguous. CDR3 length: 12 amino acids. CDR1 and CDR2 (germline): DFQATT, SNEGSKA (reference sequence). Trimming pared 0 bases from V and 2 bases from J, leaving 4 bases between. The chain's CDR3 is CSARDGNYGYTF. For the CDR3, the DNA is TGCAGTGCTAGAGATGGGAACTATGGCTACACCTTC.

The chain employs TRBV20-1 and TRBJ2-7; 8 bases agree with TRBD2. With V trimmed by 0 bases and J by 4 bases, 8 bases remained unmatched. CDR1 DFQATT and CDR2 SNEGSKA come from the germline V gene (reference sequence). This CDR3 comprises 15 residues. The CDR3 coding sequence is TGCAGTGCTAGAGACCAAATACTAGCGGAGTACGAGCAGTACTTC. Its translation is CSARDQILAEYEQYF.

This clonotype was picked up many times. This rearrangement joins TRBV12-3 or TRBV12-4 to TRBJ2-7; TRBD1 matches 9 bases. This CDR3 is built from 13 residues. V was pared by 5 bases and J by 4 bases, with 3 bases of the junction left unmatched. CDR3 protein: CASSTGGGYEQYF. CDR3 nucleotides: TGTGCCAGCAGTACAGGGGGCGGGTACGAGCAGTACTTC.

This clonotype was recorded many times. The CDR3 sequence is CASSLRAASSTDTQYF. CDR3 DNA sequence: TGTGCCAGCAGCCTCCGGGCGGCCTCTAGCACAGATACGCAGTATTTT. This chain joins TRBV12-3 or TRBV12-4 and TRBJ2-3; D is unresolved. This CDR3 is built from 16 residues. V shed 6 bases and J shed 0 bases, with 16 bases lying between them.

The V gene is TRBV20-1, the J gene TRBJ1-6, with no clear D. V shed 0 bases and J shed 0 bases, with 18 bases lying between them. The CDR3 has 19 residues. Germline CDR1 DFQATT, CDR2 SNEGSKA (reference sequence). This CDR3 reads CSARDGANPAGSYNSPLHF. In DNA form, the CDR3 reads TGCAGTGCTAGAGACGGAGCAAACCCCGCTGGCTCCTATAATTCACCCCTCCACTTT.

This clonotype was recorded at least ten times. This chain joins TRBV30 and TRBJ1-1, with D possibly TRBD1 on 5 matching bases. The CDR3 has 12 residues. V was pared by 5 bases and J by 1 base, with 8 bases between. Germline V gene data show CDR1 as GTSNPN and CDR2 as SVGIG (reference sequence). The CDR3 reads CAWAGPNTEAFF. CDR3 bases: TGTGCCTGGGCAGGGCCGAACACTGAAGCTTTCTTT.

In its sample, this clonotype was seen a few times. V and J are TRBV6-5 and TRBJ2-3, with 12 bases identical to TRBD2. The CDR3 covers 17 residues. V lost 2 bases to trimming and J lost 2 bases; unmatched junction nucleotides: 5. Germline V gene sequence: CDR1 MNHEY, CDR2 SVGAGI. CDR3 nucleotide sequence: TGTGCCAGCAGTTACACACTAGCGGGGGGCCTCACAGATACGCAGTATTTT. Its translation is CASSYTLAGGLTDTQYF.

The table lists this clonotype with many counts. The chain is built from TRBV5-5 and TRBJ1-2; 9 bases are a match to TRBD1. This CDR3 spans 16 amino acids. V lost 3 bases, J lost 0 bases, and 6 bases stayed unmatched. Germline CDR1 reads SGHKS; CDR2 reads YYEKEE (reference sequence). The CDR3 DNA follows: TGTGCCAGCAGCTCCGGGACAGGGTATACTAACTATGGCTACACCTTC. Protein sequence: CASSSGTGYTNYGYTF. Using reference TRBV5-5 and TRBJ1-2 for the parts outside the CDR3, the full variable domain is DAGVTQSPTHLIKTRGQQVTLRCSPISGHKSVSWYQQVLGQGPQFIFQYYEKEERGRGNFPDRFSARQFPNYSSELNVNALLLGDSALYLCASSSGTGYTNYGYTFGSGTRLTVV.

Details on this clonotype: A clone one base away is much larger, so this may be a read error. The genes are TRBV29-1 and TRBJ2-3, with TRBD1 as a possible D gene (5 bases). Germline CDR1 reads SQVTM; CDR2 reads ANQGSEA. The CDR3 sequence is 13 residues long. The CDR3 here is CSGEARGTDTQYF. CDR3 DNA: TGCAGCGGTGAAGCCAGGGGCACAGATACGCAGTATTTT.